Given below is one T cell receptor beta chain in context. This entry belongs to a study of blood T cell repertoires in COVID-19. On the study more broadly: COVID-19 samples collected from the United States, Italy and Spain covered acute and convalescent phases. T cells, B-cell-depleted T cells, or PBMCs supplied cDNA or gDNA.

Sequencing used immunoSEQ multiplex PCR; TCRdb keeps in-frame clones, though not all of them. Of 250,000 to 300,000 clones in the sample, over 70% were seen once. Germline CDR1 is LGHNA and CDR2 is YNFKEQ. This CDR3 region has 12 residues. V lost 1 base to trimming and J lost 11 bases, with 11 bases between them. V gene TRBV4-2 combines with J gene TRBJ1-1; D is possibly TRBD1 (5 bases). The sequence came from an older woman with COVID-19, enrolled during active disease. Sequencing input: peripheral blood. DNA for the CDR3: TGTGCCAGCAGCCAAGTTGGGGCCGGGGCTTTCTTT. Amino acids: CASSQVGAGAFF.